Each of the 2 T cell receptor beta chains below was sequenced from the same sample in a study of blood T cell repertoires in COVID-19. Assay used: immunoSEQ multiplex PCR; TCRdb lists only in-frame clones, some missing. The table includes a few hundred thousand clones, about 86% detected once. The specimen sequenced was PBMCs or T cells enriched from blood (not recorded which). These receptors all stem from a woman younger than 45 who had been exposed to COVID-19.

CDR3 nucleotides: TGTGCCAGCAGTTTTCGACAGGGCTCGGGTTCCCTCTCCTACAATGAGCAGTTCTTC. It yields the protein CASSFRQGSGSLSYNEQFF. The rearrangement links TRBV27 to TRBJ2-1, with 7 bases matching TRBD1. V shed 3 bases and J 0 bases; nucleotides not matched to a gene: 14. This CDR3 region has 19 residues. The germline CDR1 and CDR2 sequences are MNHEY and SMNVEV (reference sequence).

The chain recombines TRBV5-1 with TRBJ1-1; D is perhaps TRBD1 (5 bases). This CDR3 has 14 amino acids. V shed 0 bases and J shed 5 bases, with 11 bases lying between them. The germline V gene has CDR1 SGHRS and CDR2 YFSETQ. The CDR3 spells CASSLAAGPTEAFF. The CDR3 nucleotides read TGCGCCAGCAGCTTGGCCGCAGGGCCTACTGAAGCTTTCTTT.